Each of the 4 T cell receptor beta chains below was sequenced from the same sample in a study of neurological immune-mediated disorders. TCRdb re-analysed the 5' RACE reads in MiXCR, keeping a single row per CDR3 protein. The table lists about 70,000 distinct CDR3 sequences, more than 3% of them singletons. Sequencing was carried out using PBMCs. The receptors stem from a woman aged 45-65 years with multiple sclerosis.

This clonotype was detected many times. This chain joins TRBV12-3 or TRBV12-4 and TRBJ1-4; D possibly corresponds to TRBD1 (5 bases). The V end lost 6 bases, the J end lost 8 bases, and 13 bases lay between the germline ends. The CDR3 runs 13 residues. The CDR3 DNA reads as TGTGCCAGCAGGTTGGGCTGGGGGGAAAAACTGTTTTTT. Protein: CASRLGWGEKLFF.

Many counts were recorded for this clonotype. The chain employs TRBV7-2 and TRBJ2-7, with D perhaps TRBD2 (5 bases). Germline V gene lookup returns CDR1 SGHTA and CDR2 FQGNSA. Deletions cut 2 bases from V and 2 bases from J, with 13 bases between. The CDR3 consists of 15 residues. For the CDR3, the DNA is TGTGCCAGCAGCTTATCGAGGGAGCCCCCCTACGAGCAGTACTTC. Amino acids: CASSLSREPPYEQYF.

The table lists this clonotype with many counts. The J gene is TRBJ2-7, the V gene TRBV6-1; D not resolved. The CDR3 is 14 amino acids. Trimming shortened V by 1 base and J by 4 bases, and 11 bases separated the two germline ends. Per germline, CDR1 MNHNS and CDR2 SASEGT. The CDR3 DNA is TGTGCCAGCAGTGAAGGACCTGAATATTACGAGCAGTACGTC. Translating it yields CASSEGPEYYEQYV.

This clonotype was recorded at least ten times. The chain is built from TRBV7-2 and TRBJ2-7; 12 bases align to TRBD2. There are 19 residues in the CDR3. Germline trimming cut 3 bases from V and 4 bases from J; bases unmatched to any gene: 16. The germline CDR1 and CDR2 sequences are SGHTA and FQGNSA. The CDR3 sequence is CASSLAQSWTSGKRYEQYF. The CDR3, as DNA: TGTGCCAGCAGCTTGGCACAAAGCTGGACTAGCGGGAAAAGGTACGAGCAGTACTTC.